A selection of T cell receptor beta chains follows, all from one sample in a study of cytomegalovirus exposure and HLA in healthy donors. Sequenced by immunoSEQ multiplex PCR; TCRdb stores in-frame clones only, minus some. The data show 120,000 to 150,000 clones, with roughly 88% seen just once and more than 0.5% held by the top ten. The specimen sequenced was PBMCs. The source is a woman in her forties in good health and CMV-seronegative. Both conserved end residues are trimmed from each CDR3. A D gene is named only where the DNA matches it firmly.

v_call d_call cdr3_aa
TRBV5-5 . ASSFGGMTEAF
TRBV10-3 TRBD2 AIKQLAGVRDEQF
TRBV5-1 TRBD1 ASSLVGQGLEGGGYT
TRBV11-2 TRBD2 ASSFGLAGVETQY
TRBV6-1 . ASFQGSSGNTIY
TRBV7-7 TRBD2 ASSAHASGGTSYNEQF
TRBV6-5 TRBD2 ASSAGTSHNEQF
TRBV13 TRBD1 ASSSRTGEGYGYT
TRBV7-9 . SSSLNYEQY
TRBV28 TRBD1 ASSKQGGEAF
TRBV2 TRBD1 ASRRDTGTAYGYT
TRBV5-4 TRBD2 ASSFTRASGPTYNEQF
TRBV5-1 TRBD1 ASSLLGQGRETQY
TRBV7-9 . SSSRQGPEAF
TRBV6-6 TRBD1 ASIQTGDNEQF
TRBV5-1 TRBD1 ATLPFPGTVNYGYT
TRBV6-5 . ASMGGPYNEQF
TRBV19 TRBD2 ASSPQSHLAGPYEQY
TRBV7-7 . ASSPPRRTHTQY
TRBV9 . ASSVEGGGYEQY
TRBV7-2 TRBD2 ASSSQAGGPGEQY
TRBV5-1 TRBD2 ASSLLLSGSGGNEQF
TRBV5-6 . ASSLERGVPYEQY
TRBV7-9 . ASSPSGLQETQY
TRBV29-1 TRBD1 SARDRGPNNEQF
TRBV7-9 . ASSPVLGVDTGELF
TRBV5-1 TRBD1 ASSQGGASTEAF